Listed below are T cell receptor beta chains from one sample, sequenced in a study of cytomegalovirus exposure and HLA in healthy donors. Produced via immunoSEQ multiplex PCR; TCRdb's table is partial and in-frame only. The sample has 100,000 to 120,000 clones; roughly 15% are singletons. Sequencing input: PBMCs. These receptors were obtained from a female donor in good health and CMV-seronegative. Both conserved end residues are part of each CDR3. A D gene is named only where the DNA matches it firmly. Size is stated for part of the rows, as once, few or many counts, or as a class when the clone is expanded.

cdr3_aa cdr3_nt d_call clone_size j_call v_call
CASSRGTTPYEQYF TGTGCCAGCAGCCGGGGGACTACACCCTACGAGCAGTACTTC TRBD2 - TRBJ2-7 TRBV7-2
CASKSRLAGIYEQYF TGCGCCAGCAAGAGTCGACTAGCGGGGATATACGAGCAGTACTTC TRBD2 many TRBJ2-7 TRBV4-3
CASSSRGGYNTGELFF TGCGCCAGCAGCTCAAGGGGGGGGTACAATACCGGGGAGCTGTTTTTT - few TRBJ2-2 TRBV4-1
CASSLLMGRPGRYGYTF TGTGCCAGCAGCTTACTCATGGGCCGACCGGGAAGATATGGCTACACCTTC - few TRBJ1-2 TRBV7-9
CASSLLPIRGLGSNQPQHF TGTGCCAGCAGTTTGTTGCCTATTAGGGGGCTCGGGAGCAATCAGCCCCAGCATTTT TRBD1 - TRBJ1-5 TRBV28
CATSRDQADEQYF TGTGCCACCAGCAGAGATCAGGCCGACGAGCAGTACTTC - few TRBJ2-7 TRBV15
CASSQGQGPYNEQFF TGCGCCAGCAGCCAAGGACAGGGGCCCTACAATGAGCAGTTCTTC TRBD1 - TRBJ2-1 TRBV5-1
CSVEGVPGQRNEKLFF TGCAGCGTTGAGGGCGTACCGGGACAGCGTAATGAAAAACTGTTTTTT TRBD1 few TRBJ1-4 TRBV29-1
CASSSQAGGHEQYF TGCGCCAGCAGCTCCCAAGCGGGGGGCCACGAGCAGTACTTC TRBD2 few TRBJ2-7 TRBV4-1
CASSKPGQGYNEQFF TGTGCCAGCAGTAAACCGGGACAGGGCTACAATGAGCAGTTCTTC TRBD1 few TRBJ2-1 TRBV6-5
CASSLSSGNYGYTF TGTGCCAGCAGTTTATCGTCAGGGAACTATGGCTACACCTTC - few TRBJ1-2 TRBV27
CASTSHLMNTEAFF TGTGCCAGCACGTCCCACTTAATGAACACTGAAGCTTTCTTT - - TRBJ1-1 TRBV27
CASSPPEGQAFENEKLFF TGTGCCAGCAGCCCACCCGAGGGACAGGCGTTCGAGAATGAAAAACTGTTTTTT TRBD1 - TRBJ1-4 TRBV7-9
CASSTLRGRVTDTQYF TGTGCCAGCAGCACCCTACGTGGGCGCGTCACAGATACGCAGTATTTT - once TRBJ2-3 TRBV5-6
CASSQDPNRPNTGELFF TGCGCCAGCAGCCAAGACCCAAACAGGCCGAACACCGGGGAGCTGTTTTTT - - TRBJ2-2 TRBV4-1
CASSYSGDSSYEQYF TGTGCCAGCAGCTATAGCGGGGATAGCTCCTACGAGCAGTACTTC TRBD2 - TRBJ2-7 TRBV13
CASSRTGNTEAFF TGTGCCAGCAGCCGAACAGGGAACACTGAAGCTTTCTTT - few TRBJ1-1 TRBV7-9
CASSSRLAAQETQYF TGCGCCAGCAGCTCTCGACTAGCGGCCCAAGAGACCCAGTACTTC TRBD2 few TRBJ2-5 TRBV5-1
CASRPGDQETQYF TGTGCCAGCAGACCGGGAGACCAAGAGACCCAGTACTTC - - TRBJ2-5 TRBV6-5
CSVEGSSGTWRFTDTQYF TGCAGCGTTGAAGGTTCTAGCGGGACCTGGAGGTTCACAGATACGCAGTATTTT TRBD2 - TRBJ2-3 TRBV29-1
CASSFRLAGSTDTQYF TGTGCCAGCAGCTTCAGACTAGCGGGGAGCACAGATACGCAGTATTTT TRBD2 - TRBJ2-3 TRBV5-4
CASSYERNSPLHF TGTGCCAGCAGTTATGAGCGGAATTCACCCCTCCACTTT - few TRBJ1-6 TRBV6-5
CASSYGSAGGNYGYTF TGTGCCAGCAGTTACGGATCGGCAGGGGGTAACTATGGCTACACCTTC TRBD1 few TRBJ1-2 TRBV6-5
CASSLTGVPYNEQFF TGTGCCAGCAGCTTGACAGGGGTGCCCTACAATGAGCAGTTCTTC TRBD1 few TRBJ2-1 TRBV6-5
CASSQGGSGSIAKNIQYF TGTGCCAGCAGCCAAGGGGGTAGCGGGAGTATCGCCAAAAACATTCAGTACTTC TRBD2 - TRBJ2-4 TRBV4-2
CSETENTEAFF TGCAGTGAAACTGAAAACACTGAAGCTTTCTTT - - TRBJ1-1 TRBV20-1
CSVDRVSNQPQHF TGCAGCGTTGACAGGGTTAGCAATCAGCCCCAGCATTTT - - TRBJ1-5 TRBV29-1
CASSIPPGVGGYNSPLHF TGTGCCAGTAGTATACCCCCCGGGGTGGGGGGGTATAATTCACCCCTCCACTTT - - TRBJ1-6 TRBV19
CASNSAGTGNSPLHF TGTGCCAGCAACTCAGCCGGGACAGGGAATTCACCCCTCCACTTT TRBD1 few TRBJ1-6 TRBV6-5
CASIEPSGNTIYF TGTGCCAGCATCGAGCCCTCTGGAAACACCATATATTTT - few TRBJ1-3 TRBV28
CATRGGADTQYF TGTGCCACCCGAGGGGGGGCAGATACGCAGTATTTT - - TRBJ2-3 TRBV28
CAWSVQASYEQYF TGTGCCTGGAGTGTCCAGGCGTCCTACGAGCAGTACTTC - - TRBJ2-7 TRBV30
CASRRRGGEGSYNEQFF TGTGCCAGTAGACGAAGGGGGGGAGAGGGCTCCTACAATGAGCAGTTCTTC - - TRBJ2-1 TRBV19
CASRKRTDYEQYF TGTGCCAGCAGAAAAAGAACAGACTACGAGCAGTACTTC - few TRBJ2-7 TRBV6-5
CAISGGLAGRETQYF TGTGCCATCAGTGGGGGACTAGCGGGACGAGAGACCCAGTACTTC TRBD2 - TRBJ2-5 TRBV10-3
CASSQDRGPGELFF TGTGCCAGCAGCCAGGACAGGGGGCCCGGGGAGCTGTTTTTT TRBD1 few TRBJ2-2 TRBV7-9
CAWTAPGQAYEQYF TGTGCCTGGACTGCTCCGGGACAGGCCTACGAGCAGTACTTC TRBD1 few TRBJ2-7 TRBV30
CATEQKGNNEKLFF TGTGCCACCGAGCAAAAGGGGAATAATGAAAAACTGTTTTTT - few TRBJ1-4 TRBV30
CASTPTGVTGQETQYF TGTGCCAGCACCCCCACAGGGGTGACAGGGCAAGAGACCCAGTACTTC TRBD1 - TRBJ2-5 TRBV25-1
CSVAVRAVNEKLFF TGCAGCGTTGCCGTCAGGGCAGTTAATGAAAAACTGTTTTTT - - TRBJ1-4 TRBV29-1
CASSGSGHKQETQYF TGTGCCAGCAGTGGGTCGGGACACAAACAAGAGACCCAGTACTTC - - TRBJ2-5 TRBV25-1
CASSRDRAYQETQYF TGCGCCAGCAGCCGGGACAGGGCGTACCAAGAGACCCAGTACTTC TRBD1 - TRBJ2-5 TRBV5-1
CASSYILSYEQYF TGTGCCAGCAGTTATATTCTGAGTTACGAGCAGTACTTC - - TRBJ2-7 TRBV6-6
CASRELAGAYNEQFF TGTGCCAGCAGAGAACTAGCGGGGGCTTACAATGAGCAGTTCTTC TRBD2 - TRBJ2-1 TRBV2
CASLNTDQGYTEAFF TGTGCCAGCCTTAATACTGACCAGGGTTACACTGAAGCTTTCTTT - few TRBJ1-1 TRBV28
CASSRRQGYGEQYF TGTGCCAGCAGCAGACGACAGGGGTACGGGGAGCAGTACTTC TRBD1 - TRBJ2-7 TRBV7-2
CASKQASGANVLTF TGTGCCAGCAAACAGGCTTCTGGGGCCAACGTCCTGACTTTC - few TRBJ2-6 TRBV6-5
CASSLAATSGSPYNEQFF TGTGCCAGCAGCTTGGCCGCGACTAGCGGGAGCCCATACAATGAGCAGTTCTTC TRBD2 - TRBJ2-1 TRBV5-4
CASRGWGQNIQYF TGTGCCAGCAGGGGTTGGGGCCAAAACATTCAGTACTTC - - TRBJ2-4 TRBV2
CASSLRVQPQHF TGTGCCAGCAGTTTACGGGTCCAGCCCCAGCATTTT - - TRBJ1-5 TRBV28
CASSYDSSGNTIYF TGTGCCAGCAGTTACGATAGCTCTGGAAACACCATATATTTT - - TRBJ1-3 TRBV6-6
CASSIGLAGGNTQYF TGTGCCAGTAGTATCGGACTAGCGGGGGGAAATACGCAGTATTTT TRBD2 - TRBJ2-3 TRBV19
CASSLQGAGTGELFF TGTGCCAGCAGCCTACAGGGGGCGGGCACCGGGGAGCTGTTTTTT TRBD1 few TRBJ2-2 TRBV7-3